This entry is about one T cell receptor beta chain. This entry comes from a study of T cell responses to AZD1222 COVID-19 vaccine. Data came from immunoSEQ multiplex PCR; TCRdb stores just in-frame clones and leaves some out. The table has about 110,000 clones, more than 70% seen once. J lost 0 bases, V lost 3 bases, and 3 bases had no gene match. This CDR3 has 15 residues. CDR1 is KGHSH, CDR2 LQKENI, per germline. This specimen consisted of peripheral blood, obtained on day 0 of AZD1222 vaccination. This sequence was found in an adult in good health. The chain has TRBV18 and TRBJ2-3; 7 positions agree with TRBD1. DNA for the CDR3: TGTGCCAGCTCACCCGGGACAGAAAGCACAGATACGCAGTATTTT. Its translation is CASSPGTESTDTQYF.